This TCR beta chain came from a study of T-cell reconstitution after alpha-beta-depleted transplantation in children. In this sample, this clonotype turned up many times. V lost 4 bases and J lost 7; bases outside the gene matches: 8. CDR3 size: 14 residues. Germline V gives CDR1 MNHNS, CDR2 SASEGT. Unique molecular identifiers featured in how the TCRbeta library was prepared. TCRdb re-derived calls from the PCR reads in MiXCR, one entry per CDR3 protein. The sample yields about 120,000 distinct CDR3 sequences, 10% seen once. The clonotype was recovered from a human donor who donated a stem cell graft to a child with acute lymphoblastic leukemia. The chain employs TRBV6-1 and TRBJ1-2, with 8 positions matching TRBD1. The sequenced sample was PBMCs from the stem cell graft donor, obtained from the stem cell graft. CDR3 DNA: TGTGCCAGCAGTGCCTTTGACAGGGGAGCTGGCTACACCTTC. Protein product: CASSAFDRGAGYTF.